This T cell receptor (beta chain) was documented in a study of blood T cell repertoires in COVID-19. Study at large: COVID-19 samples collected from the United States, Italy and Spain covered acute and convalescent phases. The analysed material was cDNA or gDNA that came from T cells, B-cell-depleted T cells, or PBMCs.

Germline V gene lookup returns CDR1 LNHNV and CDR2 YYDKDF (reference sequence). Trimming left V 3 bases short and J 4 bases short, with 19 bases between. The CDR3 sequence is 18 residues long. Per the original data handling: Amplification with reference gene primers provided the estimates of nucleated cell counts. TCRdb's copy holds only in-frame clones and misses some; the assay was immunoSEQ multiplex PCR. V and J calls and clone size are copied from that table; D and trimming were computed from the DNA. The repertoire holds a few hundred thousand clones, with about 91% as singletons. This chain joins TRBV15 and TRBJ2-6, with no clear D. Sequenced sample: peripheral blood. The TCR originated in a woman aged 30 to 39 who had recovered from COVID-19. The CDR3 reads CATSSDPGSGTGANVLTF. Here the CDR3 DNA reads TGTGCCACCAGCAGTGACCCAGGATCAGGTACCGGGGCCAACGTCCTGACTTTC.